The clone carrying this T cell receptor (beta chain) was counted a single time. The germline V and J ends were trimmed by 7 bases and 4 bases, with 17 bases remaining between them. There are 15 residues in the CDR3. Germline loops: CDR1 MNHNS, CDR2 SASEGT. The data were taken from a study of follicular helper T cells after annual influenza vaccination. Turning to the study itself: Blood was drawn on days 0, 7 and 28 after vaccination.

Time point here: 2015-2016 season, 7 days after influenza vaccination. Adults received seasonal inactivated influenza vaccine, with sorted blood CD4 subsets sequenced before and after. Assay used: immunoSEQ multiplex PCR; TCRdb lists only in-frame clones, some missing. The table includes approximately 10,000 clones, 80% to 90% detected once. This sample comprised CXCR5+ CD38- circulating T follicular helper cells from blood, obtained 7 days after influenza vaccination. Subset noted: circulating Tfh, non-naive CD4+CXCR5+PD-1+ (ICOS+CD38+ or ICOS-CD38-). The V gene is TRBV6-1, the J gene TRBJ2-1, with D perhaps assigned TRBD1 or TRBD2 (5 bases each). The sequence was obtained from an adult who received the influenza vaccine. The CDR3 sequence: CASMIRDGGYNEQFF. CDR3 in DNA: TGTGCCAGCATGATCCGGGACGGTGGTTACAATGAGCAGTTCTTC.